Reported below is one T cell receptor (delta chain). As yet, its antigen is unknown. The protein given by TCRdb reflects a much larger clone and differs at residue 8 from this DNA's translation, likely from a read error; the protein shown is the DNA's translation. TCRdb redid the clone calls on the multiplex PCR reads with CATT. This sample has around 89,000 delta-chain clones, with under 1.5% found just once. Vgamma9/Vdelta2+ and Vdelta2-negative gammadelta T cells were flow-sorted from PBMC for bulk sequencing. This entry comes from a study of γδ T cells in repeated Plasmodium falciparum infection. Across the whole study: Over roughly 600 days, donors received four mosquito-bite P. falciparum NF54 infections. Study findings and constraints: Repeated controlled infections reportedly drove waves of new clonotype selection in Vdelta2-negative, mostly Vdelta1+, gammadelta repertoires.

Germline CDR1 is GEAIGNYY and CDR2 is EKD. V lost 4 bases to trimming and J lost 0 bases; unmatched junction nucleotides: 21. The CDR3 has 24 amino acids. Source material: gamma-delta T cells from blood. The sequence was collected from a pool of human donors (malaria-infected and uninfected, not separated). The V and J genes are TRDV2 and TRDJ3; 12 positions match TRDD3. The J gene, absent from TCRdb, was called here by matching the DNA to germline. DNA of the CDR3: TGTGCCTGTGAAAAAGGGGGTGCTGGGGGATACGCGATAACCAGCTCCTGGGACACCCGACAGATGTTTTTC. Its translation is CACEKGGAGGYAITSSWDTRQMFF.